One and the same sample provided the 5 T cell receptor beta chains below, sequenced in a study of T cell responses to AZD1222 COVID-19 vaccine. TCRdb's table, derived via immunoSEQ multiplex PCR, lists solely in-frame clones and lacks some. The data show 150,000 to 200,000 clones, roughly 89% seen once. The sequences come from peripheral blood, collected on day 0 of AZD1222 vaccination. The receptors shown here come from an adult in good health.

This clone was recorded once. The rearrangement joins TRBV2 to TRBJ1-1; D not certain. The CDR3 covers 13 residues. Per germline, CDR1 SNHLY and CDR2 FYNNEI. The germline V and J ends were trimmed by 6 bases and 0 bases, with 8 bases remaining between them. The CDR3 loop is CASRGRMNTEAFF. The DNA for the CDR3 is TGTGCCAGCAGAGGACGGATGAACACTGAAGCTTTCTTT.

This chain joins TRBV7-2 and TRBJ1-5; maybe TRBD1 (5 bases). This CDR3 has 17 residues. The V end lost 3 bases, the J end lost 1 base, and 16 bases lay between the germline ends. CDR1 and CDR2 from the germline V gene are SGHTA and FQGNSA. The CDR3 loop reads CASSLRAGGRSNQPQHF. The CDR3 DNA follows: TGTGCCAGCAGCTTGAGGGCCGGGGGAAGGAGCAATCAGCCCCAGCATTTT. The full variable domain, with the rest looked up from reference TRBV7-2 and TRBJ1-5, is GAGVSQSPSNKVTEKGKDVELRCDPISGHTALYWYRQSLGQGLEFLIYFQGNSAPDKSGLPSDRFSAERTGGSVSTLTIQRTQQEDSAVYLCASSLRAGGRSNQPQHFGDGTRLSIL.

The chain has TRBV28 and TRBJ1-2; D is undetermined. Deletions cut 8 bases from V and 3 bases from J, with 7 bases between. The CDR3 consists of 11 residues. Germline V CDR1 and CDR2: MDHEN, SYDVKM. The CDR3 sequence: CASAVDYGYTF. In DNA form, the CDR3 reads TGTGCCAGCGCGGTCGACTATGGCTACACCTTC.

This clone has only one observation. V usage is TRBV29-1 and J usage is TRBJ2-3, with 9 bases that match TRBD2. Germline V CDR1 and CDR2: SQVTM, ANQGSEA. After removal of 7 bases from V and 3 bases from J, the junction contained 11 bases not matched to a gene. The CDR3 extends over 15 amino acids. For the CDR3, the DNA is TGCAGCGCCAAGAGACTAGCGGAGGTAACAGATACGCAGTATTTT. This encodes CSAKRLAEVTDTQYF.

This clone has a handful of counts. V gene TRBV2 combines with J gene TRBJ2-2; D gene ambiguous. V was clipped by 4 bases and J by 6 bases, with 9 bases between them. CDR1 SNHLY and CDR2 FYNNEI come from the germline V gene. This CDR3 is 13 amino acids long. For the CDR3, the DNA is TGTGCCAGCAGTGTAAAGGGTGCCGGGGAGCTGTTTTTT. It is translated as CASSVKGAGELFF.